Listed here are 18 T cell receptor beta chains from one sample, sequenced in a study of T cell clonality in common variable immunodeficiency. Only in-frame clones appear in the TCRdb table, and some are missing; sequencing was by immunoSEQ multiplex PCR. The repertoire consists of approximately 26,000 clones, none detected only once. Notes on the study in general: In common variable immunodeficiency, TCR beta chains reportedly carried fewer deletions and N-nucleotide insertions.

Their antigen targets remain unknown. The sample taken for sequencing was peripheral blood mononuclear cells. Receptor source: a human donor with common variable immunodeficiency.

This clone was seen only a few times. Coverage ceases 3 residues before the CDR3 finishes, and the germline J gene fills in the end. The genes are TRBV7-2 and TRBJ1-2; a weak D match, TRBD1 (5 bases). CDR3 length equals 14 residues. Germline CDR1 is SGHTA and CDR2 is FQGNSA. The sequenced part of the CDR3 DNA is TGTGCCAGCAGACTTCGACAGCCATCGGAGGGC. As protein: CASRLRQPSEG. The CDR3 reads in full as CASRLRQPSEGYTF.

In its sample, this clone was seen many times. The CDR3: CASSFSGGAADTQYF. The CDR3 bases that were read are TGTGCCAGCAGCTTTAGCGGGGGGGCGGCAGATACG. The chain links TRBV9 to TRBJ2-3, with 11 bases fitting TRBD2. Coverage ceases 3 residues before the CDR3 finishes, and the germline J gene fills in the end. V lost 4 bases and J lost 4; bases outside the gene matches: 5. Germline loops: CDR1 SGDLS, CDR2 YYNGEE. The CDR3 is 15 amino acids.

This clone was counted at least ten times. The CDR3 loop reads CASSLRWTASGPDTQYF. The CDR3 bases that were read are TGCGCCAGCAGCTTGCGTTGGACGGCTAGCGGCCCAGATACG. This chain connects TRBV5-1 to TRBJ2-3; 7 nucleotides match TRBD2. The CDR3 end is not reached by the read, which stops 3 residues before it; the germline J gene fills it in. CDR1 is SGHRS and CDR2 is YFSETQ in the germline V gene. J lost 4 bases, V lost 1 base, and 12 bases had no gene match. The CDR3 runs to 17 residues.

This clone was counted many times. Coverage ceases 3 residues before the CDR3 finishes, and the germline J gene fills in the end. The J gene is TRBJ1-6, the V gene TRBV5-1; TRBD1 might be the D (5 bases). The CDR3 runs to 14 residues. The V and J ends lost 0 bases and 7 bases respectively, with 8 bases between them. In germline, CDR1 is SGHRS, CDR2 YFSETQ. CDR3 bases read: TGCGCCAGCAGCTTGGAAGCAGGGAATTCACCC. Protein product: CASSLEAGNSP. The complete CDR3 reads CASSLEAGNSPLHF.

This clone came up a few times. The read ends 3 residues shy of where the CDR3 ends; the end is completed using the germline J gene. The chain has TRBV7-2 and TRBJ2-7; the D gene is possibly TRBD2 (7 bases). The CDR3 has 15 amino acids. With 2 bases removed from V and 6 bases from J, the gap between germline ends came to 17 bases. From germline, CDR1 is SGHTA and CDR2 FQGNSA. The CDR3 here is CASSLRRGTSAEQYF. The covered CDR3 bases are TGTGCCAGCAGCTTACGGCGGGGGACATCCGCCGAG.

This clone has at least ten counts. The sequenced part of the CDR3 DNA is TGTGCCAGCAGCCCTGGACTAGCGGGGTCCTTTCACTACGAG. This codes for CASSPGLAGSFHYE. The full-length CDR3 reads as CASSPGLAGSFHYEQYF. The chain uses TRBV4-2 and TRBJ2-7, with TRBD2 identical over 12 bases. The read falls 3 residues short of the CDR3 end, and the missing part is taken from the germline J gene. There are 17 residues in the CDR3. The J segment lost 3 bases and the V segment lost 4 bases, leaving 10 bases of the junction unmatched. The germline V gene encodes CDR1 LGHNA and CDR2 YNFKEQ.

With respect to this clone: Read sequence stops 3 residues before the CDR3 end, and the germline J gene provides the missing end. V and J are TRBV7-8 and TRBJ2-3, with 13 bases identical to TRBD2. The CDR3 runs to 18 residues. The junction had 6 bases not matched to a gene; V was cut back by 1 base and J by 2 bases. Germline V gene lookup returns CDR1 SGHVS and CDR2 FQNEAQ. The CDR3 spells CASSLGTSGGGFTDTQYF. Incomplete CDR3 DNA: TGTGCCAGCAGCTTAGGGACTAGCGGGGGAGGGTTCACAGATACG.

This clone was seen repeatedly, ten times or more. The read terminates 3 residues ahead of where the CDR3 ends, so the germline J gene completes it. The rearrangement uses TRBV6-4 and TRBJ1-4, with D maybe TRBD1 (5 bases). This CDR3 is 15 amino acids long. The V and J ends lost 2 bases and 6 bases respectively, with 13 bases between them. Germline CDR1 MRHNA, CDR2 SNTAGT. CDR3 DNA, as far as it was read: TGTGCCAGCAGTGACAAAAAGGTAGGGGATGAAAAA. Translating gives CASSDKKVGDEK. The complete CDR3 reads CASSDKKVGDEKLFF.

The sample holds many counts of this clone. The CDR3 extends 3 residues past the end of the read, so its final part is completed from the germline J gene. The chain uses TRBV20-1 and TRBJ2-1; D is perhaps TRBD2 (6 bases). The CDR3 is made up of 13 amino acids. Germline V CDR1 and CDR2: DFQATT, SNEGSKA (reference sequence). V lost 3 bases and J 9 bases, leaving 15 bases between the germline ends. CDR3 bases read: TGCAGTGCTAGTATAGTGCTAGCGAGTGAG. It translates to CSASIVLASE. In full, the CDR3 reads CSASIVLASEQFF.

On this clone itself: The read terminates 3 residues before the CDR3 end, so the remaining end is supplied by the germline J gene. This chain joins TRBV6-1 and TRBJ2-5, with a tentative D call TRBD2 (5 bases). The germline V gene has CDR1 MNHNS and CDR2 SASEGT. The length of the CDR3 is 15 residues. V was pared by 3 bases and J by 1 base, with 12 bases between. CDR3 sequence reads: CASSDRLRAQETQYF. The DNA read from the CDR3 is TGTGCCAGCAGTGATAGACTAAGGGCCCAAGAGACC.

This clone was counted at least ten times. The read is 3 residues too short to cover the CDR3 end, so that end is filled in from the germline J gene. V and J are TRBV20-1 and TRBJ2-7; 7 bases align to TRBD2. CDR1 and CDR2 (germline): DFQATT, SNEGSKA (reference sequence). The CDR3 covers 16 residues. Trimming cost V 6 bases and J 0 bases; bases outside gene matches: 14. The DNA read from the CDR3 is TGCAGTGCCCAGACGGTCCTGGCTAGCGGCTCCTACGAG. Translated: CSAQTVLASGSYE. In full, the CDR3 reads CSAQTVLASGSYEQYF.

This clone was seen more than once but under ten times. The read stops 3 residues short of the end of the CDR3; the missing end is completed from the germline J gene. The chain uses TRBV18 and TRBJ2-2, with D tentatively TRBD1 (6 bases). V was shortened by 3 bases and J by 1 base, with 9 bases between the two germline ends. Germline loops: CDR1 KGHSH, CDR2 LQKENI. The CDR3 consists of 15 residues. The CDR3 DNA, read in part, is TGTGCCAGCTCACCGGGGGCAGAGAACACCGGGGAG. Its translation: CASSPGAENTGE. The whole CDR3 protein reads CASSPGAENTGELFF. Using reference TRBV18 and TRBJ2-2 for the parts outside the CDR3, the full variable domain is NAGVMQNPRHLVRRRGQEARLRCSPMKGHSHVYWYRQLPEEGLKFMVYLQKENIIDESGMPKERFSAEFPKEGPSILRIQQVVRGDSAAYFCASSPGAENTGELFFGEGSRLTVL.

This clone was recorded many times. CDR3 DNA (partial): TGTGCCAGCAGCGTGACAGGGGAGAACACTGAA. Encoded protein: CASSVTGENTE. The full CDR3 reads CASSVTGENTEAFF. The J gene is TRBJ1-1, the V gene TRBV5-4, with 8 bases fitting TRBD1. Coverage ceases 3 residues before the CDR3 finishes, and the germline J gene fills in the end. Trimming removed 4 bases from V and 1 base from J; junction bases left unmatched: 3. This CDR3 comprises 14 residues. The germline gives CDR1 SGHNT, CDR2 YYREEE (reference sequence). The full variable domain, in which reference TRBV5-4 and TRBJ1-1 provide the parts outside the CDR3, is ETGVTQSPTHLIKTRGQQVTLRCSSQSGHNTVSWYQQALGQGPQFIFQYYREEENGRGNFPPRFSGLQFPNYSSELNVNALELDDSALYLCASSVTGENTEAFFGQGTRLTVV.

As concerns this clone: From the germline J gene comes the end of the CDR3, since the read stops 3 residues before it. The rearrangement links TRBV2 to TRBJ1-1, with D unresolved. This CDR3 comprises 15 residues. V was trimmed by 4 bases and J by 0 bases, leaving 12 bases between them. Germline V gene lookup returns CDR1 SNHLY and CDR2 FYNNEI. The sequenced CDR3 bases are TGTGCCAGCAGTGGAGAGGTCACAATGAACACTGAA. Protein: CASSGEVTMNTE. The complete CDR3 reads CASSGEVTMNTEAFF.

The table lists this clone with a few counts. The CDR3 extends 3 residues past the end of the read, so its final part is completed from the germline J gene. The chain combines TRBV29-1 with TRBJ2-5; 11 nucleotides align to TRBD1. From germline, CDR1 is SQVTM and CDR2 ANQGSEA. This CDR3 region has 16 residues. V was pared by 1 base and J by 5 bases, with 9 bases of the junction left unmatched. The sequenced CDR3 bases are TGCAGCGTTGAAGGGGGAGGACAGGGGGCCTGGGAGACC. Amino acids: CSVEGGGQGAWET. The full CDR3 sequence reads CSVEGGGQGAWETQYF. Using reference TRBV29-1 and TRBJ2-5 for the parts outside the CDR3, the full variable domain is SAVISQKPSRDICQRGTSLTIQCQVDSQVTMMFWYRQQPGQSLTLIATANQGSEATYESGFVIDKFPISRPNLTFSTLTVSNMSPEDSSIYLCSVEGGGQGAWETQYFGPGTRLLVL.

For this clone: The sequence runs out 3 residues before the end of the CDR3; the remainder is reconstructed from the germline J gene. V is TRBV7-9 and J is TRBJ1-5, with D uncertain. CDR1 SEHNR and CDR2 FQNEAQ come from the germline V gene (reference sequence). The ends were cut back, 4 bases at V and 2 bases at J, with 9 bases in the middle. The CDR3 totals 14 residues. The CDR3 sequence: CASSSSLGNQPQHF. The CDR3 DNA, read in part, is TGTGCCAGCAGCTCTTCGTTAGGCAATCAGCCC. The full variable domain, in which reference TRBV7-9 and TRBJ1-5 provide the parts outside the CDR3, is DTGVSQNPRHKITKRGQNVTFRCDPISEHNRLYWYRQTLGQGPEFLTYFQNEAQLEKSRLLSDRFSAERPKGSFSTLEIQRTEQGDSAMYLCASSSSLGNQPQHFGDGTRLSIL.

This clone has a handful of counts. The observed sequence ends 3 residues before the CDR3 terminus, with the missing tail filled in from the germline J gene. The chain joins TRBV7-3 to TRBJ2-5, with 8 positions matching TRBD1. The ends lost 1 base at V and 5 bases at J; junction bases unmatched: 6. The CDR3 totals 15 residues. Germline CDR1 SGHTA, CDR2 FQGTGA. CDR3: CASSLMGTGWETQYF. CDR3 DNA, as far as it was read: TGTGCCAGCAGCTTAATGGGGACAGGTTGGGAGACC.

This clone was seen at least ten times. Sequencing ends 3 residues short of the CDR3 end; the germline J gene provides the rest. The V and J genes are TRBV20-1 and TRBJ2-3, with TRBD1 identical over 8 bases. Unmatched junction bases numbered 7, after V lost 2 bases and J lost 6 bases. The CDR3 has 14 amino acids. Germline CDR1 DFQATT, CDR2 SNEGSKA (reference sequence). The part of the CDR3 DNA that was read is TGCAGTGCTAGAATTCTTGGACAGGGCGATACG. Residues: CSARILGQGDT. The CDR3 reads in full as CSARILGQGDTQYF.